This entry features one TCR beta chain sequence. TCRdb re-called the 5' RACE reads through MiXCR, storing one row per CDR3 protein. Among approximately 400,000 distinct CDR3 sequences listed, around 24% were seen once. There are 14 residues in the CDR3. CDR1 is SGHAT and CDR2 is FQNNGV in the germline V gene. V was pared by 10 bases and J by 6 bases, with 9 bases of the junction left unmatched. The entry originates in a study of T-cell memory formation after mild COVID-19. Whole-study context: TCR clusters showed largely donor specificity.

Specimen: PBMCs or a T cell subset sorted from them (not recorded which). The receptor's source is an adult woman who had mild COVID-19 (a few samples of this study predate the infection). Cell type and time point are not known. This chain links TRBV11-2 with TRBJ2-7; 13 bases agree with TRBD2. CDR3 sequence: CATLGTSGGVEQYF. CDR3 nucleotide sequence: TGTGCCACCCTGGGAACTAGCGGGGGGGTCGAGCAGTACTTC.